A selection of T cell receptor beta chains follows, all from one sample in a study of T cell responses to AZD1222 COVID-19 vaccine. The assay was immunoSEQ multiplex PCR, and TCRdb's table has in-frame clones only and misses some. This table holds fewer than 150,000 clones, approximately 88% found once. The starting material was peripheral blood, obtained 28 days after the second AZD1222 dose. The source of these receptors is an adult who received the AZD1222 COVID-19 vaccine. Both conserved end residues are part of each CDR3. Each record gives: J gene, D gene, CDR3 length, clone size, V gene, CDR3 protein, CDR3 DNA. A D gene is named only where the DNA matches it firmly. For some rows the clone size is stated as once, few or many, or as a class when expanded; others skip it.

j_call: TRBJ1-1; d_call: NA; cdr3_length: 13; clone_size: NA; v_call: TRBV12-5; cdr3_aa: CASGFQSGRGAFF; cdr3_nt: TGTGCTAGTGGTTTCCAATCGGGGAGGGGAGCTTTCTTT
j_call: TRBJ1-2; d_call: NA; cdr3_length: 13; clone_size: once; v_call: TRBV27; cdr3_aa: CASSPWTDYGYTF; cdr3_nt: TGTGCCAGCAGTCCCTGGACAGATTATGGCTACACCTTC
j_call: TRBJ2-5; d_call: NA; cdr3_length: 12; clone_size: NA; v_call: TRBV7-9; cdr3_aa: CASSQDQETQYF; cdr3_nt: TGTGCCAGCAGTCAAGACCAAGAGACCCAGTACTTC
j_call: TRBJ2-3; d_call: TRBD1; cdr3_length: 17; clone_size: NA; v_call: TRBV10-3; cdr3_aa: CAISAIMGTGQRDTQYF; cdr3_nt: TGTGCCATCAGTGCAATAATGGGGACAGGGCAGAGAGATACGCAGTATTTT
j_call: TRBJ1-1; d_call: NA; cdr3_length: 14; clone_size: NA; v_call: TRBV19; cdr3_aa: CASSILGQETEAFF; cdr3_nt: TGTGCCAGTAGTATCCTGGGGCAGGAAACTGAAGCTTTCTTT
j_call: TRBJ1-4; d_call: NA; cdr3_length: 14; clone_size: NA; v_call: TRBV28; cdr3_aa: CASSFVQTNEKLFF; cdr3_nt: TGTGCCAGCAGTTTTGTTCAAACTAATGAAAAACTGTTTTTT
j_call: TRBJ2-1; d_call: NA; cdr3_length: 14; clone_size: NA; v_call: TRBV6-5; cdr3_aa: CASSYSRSSNEQFF; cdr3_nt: TGTGCCAGCAGTTACTCGAGAAGCAGCAATGAGCAGTTCTTC
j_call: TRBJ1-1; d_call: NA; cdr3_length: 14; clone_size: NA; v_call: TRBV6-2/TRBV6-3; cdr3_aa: CASSFGPLNTEAFF; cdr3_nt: TGTGCCAGCAGCTTTGGACCGTTGAACACTGAAGCTTTCTTT
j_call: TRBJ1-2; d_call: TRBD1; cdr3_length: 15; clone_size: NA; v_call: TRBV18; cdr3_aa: CASSPPPGGIYGYTF; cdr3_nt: TGTGCCAGCTCACCCCCGCCAGGGGGTATCTATGGCTACACCTTC
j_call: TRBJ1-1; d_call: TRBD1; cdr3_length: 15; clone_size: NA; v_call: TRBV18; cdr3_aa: CASSPGTGGNTEAFF; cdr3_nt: TGTGCCAGCTCACCAGGGACAGGGGGGAACACTGAAGCTTTCTTT
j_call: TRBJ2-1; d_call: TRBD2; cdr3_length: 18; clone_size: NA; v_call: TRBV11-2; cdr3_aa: CASSYGLAGGSRYNEQFF; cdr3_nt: TGTGCCAGCAGCTACGGGCTAGCGGGAGGTTCAAGGTACAATGAGCAGTTCTTC
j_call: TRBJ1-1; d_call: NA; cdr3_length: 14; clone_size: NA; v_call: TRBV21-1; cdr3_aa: CASSGLLQNTEAFF; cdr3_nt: TGTGCCAGCAGCGGACTATTACAGAACACTGAAGCTTTCTTT
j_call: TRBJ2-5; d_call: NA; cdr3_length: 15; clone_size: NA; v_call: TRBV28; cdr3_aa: CASSQTPTYQETQYF; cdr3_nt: TGTGCCAGCAGTCAGACACCGACCTACCAAGAGACCCAGTACTTC
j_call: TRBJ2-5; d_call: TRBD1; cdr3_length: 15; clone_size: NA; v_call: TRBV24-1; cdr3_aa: CATSDGTASGETQYF; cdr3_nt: TGTGCCACCAGTGATGGGACAGCCTCGGGCGAGACCCAGTACTTC
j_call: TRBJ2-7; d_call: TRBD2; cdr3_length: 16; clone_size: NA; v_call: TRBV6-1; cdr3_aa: CASSEGLAGWSFEQYF; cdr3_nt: TGTGCCAGCAGTGAAGGGCTAGCGGGATGGTCTTTCGAGCAGTACTTC
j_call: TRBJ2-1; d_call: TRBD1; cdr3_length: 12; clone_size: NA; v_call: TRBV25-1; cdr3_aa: CASGDRSNEQFF; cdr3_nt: TGTGCCAGCGGGGACAGATCTAATGAGCAGTTCTTC
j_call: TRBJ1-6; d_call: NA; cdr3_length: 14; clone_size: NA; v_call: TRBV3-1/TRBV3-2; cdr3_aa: CASGYRRGSSPLHF; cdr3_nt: TGTGCCAGCGGTTACAGGAGGGGAAGTTCACCCCTCCACTTT
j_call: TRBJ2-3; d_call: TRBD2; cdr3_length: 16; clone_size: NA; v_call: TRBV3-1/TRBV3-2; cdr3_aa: CASSLERTSGTDTQYF; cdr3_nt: TGTGCCAGCAGCCTAGAACGGACTAGCGGTACAGATACGCAGTATTTT
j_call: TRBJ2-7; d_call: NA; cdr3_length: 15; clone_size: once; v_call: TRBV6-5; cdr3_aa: CASSYSGEASYEQYF; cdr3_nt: TGTGCCAGCAGTTACTCCGGAGAGGCCTCCTACGAGCAGTACTTC
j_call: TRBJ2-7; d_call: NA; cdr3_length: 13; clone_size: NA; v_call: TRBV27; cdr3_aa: CASSIWGWDEQYF; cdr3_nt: TGTGCCAGCAGTATTTGGGGATGGGACGAGCAGTACTTC
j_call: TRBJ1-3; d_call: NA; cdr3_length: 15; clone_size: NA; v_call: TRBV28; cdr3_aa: CASSFGRGTGNTIYF; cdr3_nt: TGTGCCAGCAGTTTTGGGAGAGGAACCGGAAACACCATATATTTT
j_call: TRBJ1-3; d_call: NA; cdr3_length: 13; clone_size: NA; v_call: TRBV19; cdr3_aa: CASSIQDVDTIYF; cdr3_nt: TGTGCCAGTAGTATCCAGGATGTAGACACCATATATTTT
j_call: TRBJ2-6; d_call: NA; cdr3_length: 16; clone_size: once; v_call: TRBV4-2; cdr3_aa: CASSQDQGLGANVLTF; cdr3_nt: TGTGCCAGCAGCCAAGATCAGGGGCTAGGGGCCAACGTCCTGACTTTC
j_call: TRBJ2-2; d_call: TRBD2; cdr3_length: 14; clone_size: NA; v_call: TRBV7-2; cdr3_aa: CASSTSVGSGELFF; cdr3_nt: TGTGCCAGCAGCACTAGCGTCGGGTCCGGGGAGCTGTTTTTT
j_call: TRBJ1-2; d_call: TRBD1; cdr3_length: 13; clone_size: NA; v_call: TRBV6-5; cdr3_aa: CASVPGQGNGYTF; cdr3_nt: TGTGCCAGTGTACCGGGACAGGGTAATGGCTACACCTTC
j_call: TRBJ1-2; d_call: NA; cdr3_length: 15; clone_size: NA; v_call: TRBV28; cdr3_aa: CASSSVMWGNYGYTF; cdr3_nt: TGTGCCAGCAGTTCCGTGATGTGGGGGAACTATGGCTACACCTTC
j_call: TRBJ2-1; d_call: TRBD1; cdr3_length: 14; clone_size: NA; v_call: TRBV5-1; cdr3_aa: CASSGRTGGNEQFF; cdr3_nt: TGCGCCAGCAGCGGACGGACAGGGGGCAATGAGCAGTTCTTC
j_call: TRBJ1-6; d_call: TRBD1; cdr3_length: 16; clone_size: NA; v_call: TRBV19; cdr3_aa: CASQDRASSYNSPLHF; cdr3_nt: TGTGCCAGTCAGGACAGGGCGAGCTCCTATAATTCACCCCTCCACTTT
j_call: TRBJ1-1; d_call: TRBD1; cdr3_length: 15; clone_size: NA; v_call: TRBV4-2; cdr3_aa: CASSQARTGGTEAFF; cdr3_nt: TGTGCCAGCAGCCAAGCCCGGACAGGGGGCACTGAAGCTTTCTTT
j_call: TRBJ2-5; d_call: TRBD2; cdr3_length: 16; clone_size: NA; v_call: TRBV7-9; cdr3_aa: CASSLVGGLDQETQYF; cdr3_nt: TGTGCCAGCAGCTTAGTAGGGGGACTAGACCAAGAGACCCAGTACTTC
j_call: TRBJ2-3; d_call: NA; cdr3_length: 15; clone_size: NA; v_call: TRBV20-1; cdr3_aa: CSASPEEGFTDTQYF; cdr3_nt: TGCAGTGCTAGTCCAGAGGAGGGGTTCACAGATACGCAGTATTTT
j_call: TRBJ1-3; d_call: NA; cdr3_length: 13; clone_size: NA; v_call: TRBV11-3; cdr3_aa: CASSLGQPNTIYF; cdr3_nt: TGTGCCAGCAGCTTGGGTCAGCCAAACACCATATATTTT
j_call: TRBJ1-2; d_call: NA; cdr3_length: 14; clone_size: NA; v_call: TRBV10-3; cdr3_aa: CAISEPGASYGYTF; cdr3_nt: TGTGCCATCAGTGAGCCAGGGGCTTCATATGGCTACACCTTC
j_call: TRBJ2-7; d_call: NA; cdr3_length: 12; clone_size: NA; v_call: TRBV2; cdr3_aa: CASSQDNYEQYF; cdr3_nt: TGTGCCAGCAGTCAGGACAACTACGAGCAGTACTTC
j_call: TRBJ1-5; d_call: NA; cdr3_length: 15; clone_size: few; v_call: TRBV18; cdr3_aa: CASSPNTLSNQPQHF; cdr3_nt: TGTGCCAGCTCACCTAACACCCTTAGCAATCAGCCCCAGCATTTT
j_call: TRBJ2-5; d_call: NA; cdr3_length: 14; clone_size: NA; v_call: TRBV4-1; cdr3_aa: CASSQVGRVETQYF; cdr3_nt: TGCGCCAGCAGCCAAGTTGGCAGGGTCGAGACCCAGTACTTC
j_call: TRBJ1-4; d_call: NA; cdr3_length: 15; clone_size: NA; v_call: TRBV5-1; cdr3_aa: CASSQQGREWEKLFF; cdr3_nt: TGCGCCAGCAGCCAACAGGGTAGGGAATGGGAAAAACTGTTTTTT
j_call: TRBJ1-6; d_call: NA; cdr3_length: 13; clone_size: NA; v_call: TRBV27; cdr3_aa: CASMRQPNSPLHF; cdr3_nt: TGTGCCAGCATGCGACAGCCCAACTCACCCCTCCACTTT
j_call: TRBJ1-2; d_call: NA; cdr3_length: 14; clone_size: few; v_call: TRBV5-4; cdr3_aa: CASTRGGDNYGYTF; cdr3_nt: TGTGCCAGCACCCGGGGGGGGGATAACTATGGCTACACCTTC
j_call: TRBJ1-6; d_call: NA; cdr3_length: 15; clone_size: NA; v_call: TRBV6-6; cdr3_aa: CASSRLGGGNSPLHF; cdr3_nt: TGTGCCAGCAGCCGCCTGGGGGGGGGTAATTCACCCCTCCACTTT
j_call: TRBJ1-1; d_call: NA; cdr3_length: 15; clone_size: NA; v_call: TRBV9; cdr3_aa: CASSPQPLRNTEAFF; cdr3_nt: TGTGCCAGCAGCCCCCAACCCCTTAGGAACACTGAAGCTTTCTTT
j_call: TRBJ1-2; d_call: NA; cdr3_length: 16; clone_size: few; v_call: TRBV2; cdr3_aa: CASSEAMADSNYGYTF; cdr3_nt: TGTGCCAGCAGTGAAGCGATGGCGGATTCTAACTATGGCTACACCTTC
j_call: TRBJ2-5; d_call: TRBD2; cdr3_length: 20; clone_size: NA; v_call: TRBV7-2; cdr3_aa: CASSLAPPGGLAGGQETQYF; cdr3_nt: TGTGCCAGCAGCTTAGCCCCCCCGGGGGGACTAGCGGGGGGGCAAGAGACCCAGTACTTC
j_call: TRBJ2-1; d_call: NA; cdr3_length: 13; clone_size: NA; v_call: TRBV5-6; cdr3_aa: CASSRKPGFRGFF; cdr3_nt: TGTGCCAGCAGTAGGAAACCGGGATTCAGGGGGTTCTTC
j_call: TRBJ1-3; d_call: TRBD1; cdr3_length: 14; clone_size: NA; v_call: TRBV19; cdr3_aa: CASSDTGAGNTIYF; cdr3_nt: TGTGCCAGTAGTGATACAGGGGCCGGAAACACCATATATTTT
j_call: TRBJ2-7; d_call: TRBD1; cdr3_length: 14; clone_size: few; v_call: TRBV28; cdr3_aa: CASKYTGVTYEQYF; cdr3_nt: TGTGCCAGCAAATACACAGGGGTAACCTACGAGCAGTACTTC
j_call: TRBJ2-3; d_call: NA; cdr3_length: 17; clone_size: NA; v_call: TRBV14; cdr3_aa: CASSQDLRTLSTDTQYF; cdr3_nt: TGTGCCAGCAGCCAAGATCTCAGGACCCTCAGCACAGATACGCAGTATTTT
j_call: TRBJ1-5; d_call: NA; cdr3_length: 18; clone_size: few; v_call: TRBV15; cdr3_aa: CATSRDRLGVGSNQPQHF; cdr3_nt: TGTGCCACCAGCAGAGACCGGTTAGGTGTAGGGAGCAATCAGCCCCAGCATTTT
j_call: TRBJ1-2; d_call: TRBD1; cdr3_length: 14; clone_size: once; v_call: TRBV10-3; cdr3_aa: CAISWVDRAPGYTF; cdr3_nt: TGTGCCATCAGTTGGGTGGACAGGGCACCAGGCTACACCTTC